Described below is a single T cell receptor beta chain sequence and its context. This clonotype has more than one count but fewer than ten. Its cognate antigen has yet to be identified. Per-nucleotide qualities are absent, and no much larger clonotype sits a single base away. Data came from an Illumina NovaSeq 6000. Using 5'RACE with constant-segment primers, TCRalpha and TCRbeta cDNA libraries were constructed, with sample barcodes and unique molecular identifiers added in the process. Trizol reagent was used to extract RNA from every sample. Libraries were amplified in two PCR steps, with a second sample barcode and Illumina TruSeq adapters added in the second step. Libraries were sequenced on an Illumina NovaSeq with 2 x 150 bp paired-end reads. The published analysis was carried out like this. With migec v1.2.7, reads were demultiplexed and then collapsed into UMI-guided consensus sequences. Using mixcr v2.1.11, UMI consensuses were aligned to TRA and TRB V and J templates and then assembled into clonotypes. A clonotype was counted as expanded or contracted only when both edgeR and NoisET called the clonotype significant, with the noise models trained on biological replicates. For edgeR calls, the thresholds were a false discovery rate-adjusted p below 0.01 and a log2 fold-change of 1. As an exploratory analysis of dynamics, max-normalized trajectories of the 1000 most abundant clonotypes were examined with PCA combined with hierarchical clustering. The CD4 or CD8 phenotype of responding clones was assigned using the separately sequenced CD4+ and CD8+ repertoires. The raw public data were reprocessed by TCRdb itself: fastp quality trimming at Q25, MiXCR clonotype calling, in-frame beta chains only. Rows matching on CDR3 protein sequence are summarized as one entry with the most common DNA and genes. The V and J calls were not made by the authors but by TCRdb's processing. Within this sample are about 390,000 distinct CDR3 sequences, with approximately 16% of them counted one time only. 20% to 25% of the sample is in the top ten clones.

V sheds 7 bases and J sheds 1 base, leaving 10 bases between their ends. For CDR1 and CDR2, the germline V gene (reference sequence) lists DFQATT and SNEGSKA. The CDR3 runs 13 amino acids, cysteine and phenylalanine included. CDR3 DNA only is kept here, 39 bases in frame from base 1. Ficoll-Paque density gradient centrifugation was used to isolate PBMCs. The source of the sample is a study of T-cell memory formation after mild COVID-19 (dated by TCRdb to 2020 to 2022). Broadly, across the study: TCR sequence clusters from the two donors were found to be largely donor specific. Two young, previously healthy adult volunteers made up the cohort, one male and one female. Longitudinal TCRalpha and TCRbeta repertoire sequencing tracked T-cell clones expanding and contracting after mild COVID-19 in a couple of donors. What the authors observed across the whole study: Some responding clones were detected in pre-infection memory, suggesting pre-existing cross-reactive memory T cells joined the SARS-CoV-2 response. Contracting CD4+ clones appeared mostly in the CM and EM memory subsets, whereas CD8+ clones were enriched in EMRA. The study covered only two mild cases, and larger cohorts including severe cases with pre-infection samples were considered necessary. Clones contracting from day 15 to 85 had balanced CD4/CD8 phenotypes, while a second wave expanding from day 15 to 37 was biased towards CD4+. SARS-CoV-2 specificity was not confirmed for the second-wave clones peaking on day 37.

Recombination connected TRBV20-1 to TRBJ2-2; perhaps TRBD1 is the D gene, with 6 bases matching. The TCR originated in a man younger than 35 who had mild COVID-19 (a few samples of this study predate the infection). The sample titles of this study are shuffled in the database, so cell type and time point are left out; the donor was told from shared clones. Sequencing used PBMCs or a T cell subset sorted from them (not recorded which). The base sequence is TGCAGTGGGGGGCTGGGGAACACCGGGGAGCTGTTTTTT. This translates into CSGGLGNTGELFF.